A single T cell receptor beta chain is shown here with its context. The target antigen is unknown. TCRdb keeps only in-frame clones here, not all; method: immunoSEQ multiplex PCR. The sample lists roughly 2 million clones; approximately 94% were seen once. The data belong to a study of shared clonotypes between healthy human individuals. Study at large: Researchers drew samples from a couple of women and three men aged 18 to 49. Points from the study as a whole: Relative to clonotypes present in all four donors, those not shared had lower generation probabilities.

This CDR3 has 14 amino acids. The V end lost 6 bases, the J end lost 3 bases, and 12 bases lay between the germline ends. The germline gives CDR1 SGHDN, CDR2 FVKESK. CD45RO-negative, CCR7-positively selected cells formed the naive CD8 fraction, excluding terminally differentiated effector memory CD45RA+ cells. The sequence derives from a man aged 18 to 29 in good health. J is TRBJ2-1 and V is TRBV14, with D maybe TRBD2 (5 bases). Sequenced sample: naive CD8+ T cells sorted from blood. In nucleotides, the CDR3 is TGTGCCAGCAGTCCAAGGGAGCTCTACAATGAGCAGTTCTTC. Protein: CASSPRELYNEQFF.